The clone carrying this T cell receptor (beta chain) was seen repeatedly, ten times or more. Antigen: not known. Every TCR cDNA molecule carried a tag that served as a unique molecular identifier. TCRdb used MiXCR to reprocess the 5' RACE reads, holding one entry per CDR3 protein. The sample records roughly 120,000 distinct CDR3 sequences, 9% to 15% being singletons. The data belong to a study of spatial heterogeneity in lung cancer. Looked up from germline, CDR1 is SGHVS and CDR2 is FNYEAQ. The CDR3 runs 18 residues. V dropped 5 bases and J dropped 2 bases, with 23 bases sitting between them. Whole-study results and caveats: Detection of ubiquitous tumor TCRs in blood was higher at resection than follow-up.

The sample's time point: blood at routine non-recurrence follow-up after resection. The authors sequenced whole RNA from tumor, nontumor lung or frozen PBMC without sorting. This TCR came from a male donor with early-stage non-small cell lung cancer. Sequenced here: PBMCs, sampled at follow-up. The V and J genes are TRBV7-6 and TRBJ2-3, with a possible D match to TRBD2 (6 bases). CDR3 region: CASSRNRLRRGDTDTQYF. Written as DNA, the CDR3 is TGTGCCAGCAGCAGAAACCGTCTGAGGCGGGGAGACACAGATACGCAGTATTTT.